This entry lists 9 T cell receptor beta chains sequenced from one sample in a study of T-cell reconstitution after alpha-beta-depleted transplantation in children (dated by TCRdb to about 2016). Library generation was performed with PCR. The sequencing machine was an Illumina HiSeq 2500. TCR libraries were prepared with molecular barcoding, using unique molecular identifiers to normalize TCRbeta repertoire quantification. The raw public reads went through TCRdb reprocessing: fastp at Q25, MiXCR clone calling, in-frame beta chains kept. Each entry merges the rows of one CDR3 protein and shows their most common DNA and genes. This sample lists a few hundred thousand distinct CDR3 sequences; roughly 13% were detected once. The top ten hold 2.2% of the sample. The sample's treatment or condition, from its label and the paper: allogeneic hematopoietic cell transplantation with graft depleted of TCRalphabeta T cells and CD19 B cells.

Source: PBMCs, mostly from graft donor cells, taken 360 days after TCRalphabeta/CD19-depleted stem cell transplant. All receptors come from a male patient younger than 18 who had a stem cell transplant for acute myeloid leukemia, so the T cells may come from the graft donor.

The table lists this clonotype with a few counts. The chain carries TRBV4-3 and TRBJ2-3; the D is unclear. Between the trimmed V and J ends, which lost 0 bases and 4 bases, there was a span of 11 bases. The CDR3 contains 15 residues. Germline V gene sequence: CDR1 LGHNA, CDR2 YSLEER. The CDR3 is CASSQDPRLADTQYF. DNA of the CDR3: TGCGCCAGCAGCCAAGATCCGAGGTTAGCAGATACGCAGTATTTT.

This clonotype has a count of ten or more. CDR3 nucleotide sequence: TGCGCCAGCAGCACCGGACAGGGCATACAGCCCCAGCATTTT. Protein sequence: CASSTGQGIQPQHF. This chain joins TRBV5-1 and TRBJ1-5, with 8 bases that match TRBD1. J lost 7 bases, V lost 4 bases, and 7 bases had no gene match. The germline CDR1 and CDR2 sequences are SGHRS and YFSETQ. The CDR3 totals 14 residues.

Only a few counts were recorded for this clonotype. The chain recombines TRBV3-1 with TRBJ2-7; 10 bases map to TRBD1. In germline, CDR1 is LGHDT, CDR2 YNNKEL (reference sequence). Losses at the gene ends were 3 bases for V and 5 bases for J; bases not matched to a gene: 7. This CDR3 spans 15 amino acids. This CDR3 reads CASSQEDRGIDEQYF. CDR3 nucleotide sequence: TGTGCCAGCAGCCAGGAGGACAGGGGGATCGACGAGCAGTACTTC.

This chain joins TRBV10-2 and TRBJ2-5, with 11 positions matching TRBD1. Germline V CDR1 and CDR2: WSHSY, SAAADI. Losses at the gene ends were 10 bases for V and 3 bases for J; bases not matched to a gene: 13. The CDR3 runs 16 residues. CDR3 protein: CATGFLGDRGEETQYF. CDR3 nucleotide sequence: TGCGCCACCGGCTTTCTTGGGGACAGGGGGGAAGAGACCCAGTACTTC.

Only a few counts were recorded for this clonotype. The V and J genes are TRBV19 and TRBJ1-5, with D uncertain. Germline CDR1 reads LNHDA; CDR2 reads SQIVND (reference sequence). This CDR3 is built from 16 residues. Trimming took off 4 bases at V and 2 bases at J, with 15 bases between the two ends. CDR3 residues: CASSRPGGSGNQPQHF. CDR3 nucleotide sequence: TGTGCCAGTAGTAGGCCAGGAGGCTCGGGCAATCAGCCCCAGCATTTT.

This clonotype occurred a few times. The chain joins TRBV7-2 to TRBJ2-2; a possible D gene is TRBD2 (5 bases). The germline V gene has CDR1 SGHTA and CDR2 FQGNSA. V was pared by 5 bases and J by 8 bases, with 18 bases between. There are 15 residues in the CDR3. CDR3 sequence reads: CASSRGWPSPGELFF. The CDR3 bases are TGTGCCAGCAGCCGAGGGTGGCCCTCTCCAGGGGAGCTGTTTTTT.

This clonotype was seen only a few times. The chain uses TRBV5-1 and TRBJ2-7, with 8 bases identical to TRBD2. The germline CDR1 and CDR2 sequences are SGHRS and YFSETQ. With 4 bases clipped from V and 3 bases from J, the junction kept 12 bases outside the gene matches. CDR3 length equals 16 residues. The CDR3 loop reads CASSRRDASGLYEQYF. CDR3 sequence (DNA): TGCGCCAGCAGCAGGCGCGACGCTAGCGGGCTCTACGAGCAGTACTTC. Full variable domain (remainder filled in from reference TRBV5-1 and TRBJ2-7): KAGVTQTPRYLIKTRGQQVTLSCSPISGHRSVSWYQQTPGQGLQFLFEYFSETQRNKGNFPGRFSGRQFSNSRSEMNVSTLELGDSALYLCASSRRDASGLYEQYFGPGTRLTVT.

The genes are TRBV7-2 and TRBJ2-3; D unclear. Germline V lookup: CDR1 SGHTA, CDR2 FQGNSA. The CDR3 is 15 amino acids. Trimming stripped 1 base from V and 5 bases from J, with 13 bases between. For the CDR3, the DNA is TGTGCCAGCAGCTTAGGGGATAGTCGGAAAGATACGCAGTATTTT. Translating gives CASSLGDSRKDTQYF.

This chain uses TRBV28 with TRBJ1-1, with D unclear. The CDR3 consists of 12 residues. Germline lookup yields CDR1 MDHEN and CDR2 SYDVKM. V was shortened by 2 bases and J by 7 bases, with 8 bases between the two germline ends. The CDR3 reads CASSLTVSEAFF. The CDR3 DNA reads TGTGCCAGCAGTTTAACAGTCAGTGAAGCTTTCTTT.